The 28 T cell receptor beta chains below were found in one sample sequenced in a study of T cell repertoires in aging, cancer and after chemotherapy. TCR beta rearrangements were amplified from peripheral blood genomic DNA. Multiplex touch-down PCR with TRB-A/B primers amplified rearranged V-D-J TRB sequences. Using its own MiXCR run on the multiplex PCR reads, TCRdb lists one record per CDR3 protein. The sample holds 7,000 to 9,000 distinct CDR3 sequences, about 40% seen once. The sample comprised blood. Source of these receptors: a human donor with a solid tumor.

In this sample, this clonotype turned up a few times. The CDR3 sequence: CASSRKFLGGDTQYF. The CDR3 coding sequence is TGTGCCAGCAGCCGAAAATTTCTAGGGGGGGATACGCAGTATTTT. The chain uses TRBV12-3 or TRBV12-4 and TRBJ2-3; D may be TRBD1 or TRBD2 (6 bases each). The CDR3 has 15 residues. V lost 6 bases to trimming and J lost 6 bases, with 19 bases between them.

This clonotype was observed a handful of times. The rearrangement links TRBV11-3 to TRBJ2-5; D unresolved. V was cut by 8 bases and J by 2 bases, with 12 bases left in between. Per the germline V gene, CDR1 is SGHNT and CDR2 is YENEEA. The CDR3 runs 13 residues. Here the CDR3 DNA reads TGTGCCAGCGGGAAGCCGGGTCAAGAGACCCAGTACTTC. Translation gives CASGKPGQETQYF.

This clonotype showed up just a few times. J is TRBJ1-5 and V is TRBV19; D gene ambiguous. The CDR3 extends over 13 amino acids. V lost 3 bases and J lost 7, with 10 bases in between. The germline CDR1 and CDR2 sequences are LNHDA and SQIVND (reference sequence). Written as DNA, the CDR3 is TGTGCCAGTAGTATGGGTCACTACCAGCCCCAGCATTTT. Amino acids: CASSMGHYQPQHF.

Within the sample, this clonotype is medium-sized (0.01 to 0.1%). The chain links TRBV29-1 to TRBJ2-5; D is perhaps TRBD1 (6 bases). This CDR3 spans 12 amino acids. Trimming shortened V by 6 bases and J by 7 bases, and 15 bases separated the two germline ends. The germline gives CDR1 SQVTM, CDR2 ANQGSEA. This chain's CDR3 is CSVHRAYGTQYF. The CDR3 nucleotides read TGCAGCGTCCACAGGGCGTACGGGACCCAGTACTTC.

As concerns this clonotype: One end of the junction fails to match germline, which may point to a read error. This chain links TRBV29-1 with TRBJ2-1, with TRBD2 identical over 11 bases. The V gene's germline CDR1 is SQVTM and CDR2 ANQGSEA. This CDR3 comprises 20 residues. The CDR3 loop is CSVLGPSGRTASLSYKEQFF. The CDR3 DNA sequence: TGCAGCGTTCTTGGGCCTAGCGGGAGGACCGCTTCCCTTTCCTACAAAGAGCAGTTCTTC.

The V and J genes are TRBV11-3 and TRBJ2-5; TRBD1 matches 7 bases. The CDR3 is made up of 16 amino acids. Per germline, CDR1 SGHNT and CDR2 YENEEA. The V gene end was trimmed by 5 bases and the J gene end by 3 bases; junction bases not matched to a gene: 12. As DNA, the CDR3 is TGTGCCAGCAGCCCCGGGACAGCGGTATTTGAAGAGACCCAGTACTTC. This sequence encodes CASSPGTAVFEETQYF.

The chain joins TRBV19 to TRBJ1-6; 9 nucleotides align to TRBD1. The trim removed 9 bases at V and 9 bases at J, leaving 9 bases unmatched. Germline values: CDR1 LNHDA, CDR2 SQIVND (reference sequence). There are 14 residues in the CDR3. The CDR3 loop is CASRGQGEGSPLHF. The CDR3, as DNA: TGTGCCAGCAGGGGACAGGGCGAAGGTTCACCCCTCCACTTT. Looking up the rest from reference TRBV19 and TRBJ1-6 gives the full variable domain: DGGITQSPKYLFRKEGQNVTLSCEQNLNHDAMYWYRQDPGQGLRLIYYSQIVNDFQKGDIAEGYSVSREKKESFPLTVTSAQKNPTAFYLCASRGQGEGSPLHFGNGTRLTVT.

V is TRBV29-1 and J is TRBJ1-2, with 8 bases fitting TRBD1. The J segment lost 7 bases and the V segment lost 6 bases, leaving 10 bases of the junction unmatched. This CDR3 is 13 amino acids long. Per the germline V gene, CDR1 is SQVTM and CDR2 is ANQGSEA. CDR3 DNA sequence: TGCAGCGTCCCTAGGACAGGGAACGCTGGCTACACCTTC. This encodes CSVPRTGNAGYTF.

The chain employs TRBV6-2 or TRBV6-3 and TRBJ2-5, with 8 bases that match TRBD1. Trimming at V came to 5 bases and at J to 2 bases, leaving 1 base not matched to a gene. From germline, CDR1 is MNHEY and CDR2 SVGEGT. The CDR3 length is 13 residues. The CDR3 is CASSRDRQETQYF. The CDR3 coding sequence is TGTGCCAGCAGTAGGGACAGGCAAGAGACCCAGTACTTC.

This clonotype was seen only a few times. The rearrangement uses TRBV11-3 and TRBJ2-3, with D unresolved. Germline V gene data show CDR1 as SGHNT and CDR2 as YENEEA. The CDR3 is 13 residues long. V was shortened by 3 bases and J by 1 base, with 5 bases between the two germline ends. The chain's CDR3 is CASSFSGTDTQYF. The CDR3 DNA sequence: TGTGCCAGCAGCTTCAGCGGCACAGATACGCAGTATTTT.

The CDR3 is CASNTGQAGGMETQYF. CDR3 bases: TGTGCCAGCAACACCGGGCAGGCGGGAGGGATGGAGACCCAGTACTTC. This sequence joins TRBV6-5 and TRBJ2-5, with TRBD2 matching 9 bases. The germline gives CDR1 MNHEY, CDR2 SVGAGI. The CDR3 has 16 residues. With V trimmed by 7 bases and J by 5 bases, 14 bases remained unmatched.

V is TRBV5-1 and J is TRBJ2-5, with D perhaps TRBD1 (5 bases). Germline CDR1 SGHRS, CDR2 YFSETQ. The CDR3 runs 14 residues. Deletions cut 0 bases from V and 2 bases from J, with 8 bases between. CDR3: CASSLAQVQETQYF. CDR3 nucleotide sequence: TGCGCCAGCAGCTTGGCACAGGTACAAGAGACCCAGTACTTC. The variable domain in full, completed from reference TRBV5-1 and TRBJ2-5, reads KAGVTQTPRYLIKTRGQQVTLSCSPISGHRSVSWYQQTPGQGLQFLFEYFSETQRNKGNFPGRFSGRQFSNSRSEMNVSTLELGDSALYLCASSLAQVQETQYFGPGTRLLVL.

This clonotype was seen more than once but under ten times. This chain connects TRBV30 to TRBJ2-7; 9 nucleotides agree with TRBD1. Germline V gene data show CDR1 as GTSNPN and CDR2 as SVGIG (reference sequence). The junction had 8 bases not matched to a gene; V was cut back by 2 bases and J by 3 bases. The CDR3 runs 15 residues. Here the CDR3 DNA reads TGTGCCTGGAGTAGGGAGACAGGGGGACGCTACGAGCAGTACTTC. Its translation: CAWSRETGGRYEQYF.

The chain is built from TRBV12-3 or TRBV12-4 and TRBJ2-2; TRBD1 is a possible D gene (6 bases). This CDR3 is built from 17 residues. V was shortened by 6 bases and J by 0 bases, with 17 bases between the two germline ends. CDR3 region: CASRNIFRTANTGELFF. The CDR3, as DNA: TGTGCCAGCAGAAATATTTTCCGGACAGCGAACACCGGGGAGCTGTTTTTT.

The table lists this clonotype with a few counts. The gene calls are TRBV5-5 and TRBJ1-1; D gene unclear. The germline V and J ends were trimmed by 0 bases and 1 base, with 4 bases remaining between them. CDR3 size: 13 residues. CDR1 and CDR2 (germline): SGHKS, YYEKEE (reference sequence). CDR3 loop: CASSLAGNTEAFF. The CDR3 DNA reads as TGTGCCAGCAGCTTGGCCGGGAACACTGAAGCTTTCTTT.

This clonotype was found a few times. V and J are TRBV5-6 and TRBJ2-7, with TRBD2 identical over 11 bases. Trimming cost V 2 bases and J 2 bases; bases outside gene matches: 6. Germline lookup yields CDR1 SGHDT and CDR2 YYEEEE. This CDR3 region has 16 residues. In DNA form, the CDR3 reads TGTGCCAGCAGCTTCACTAGCGGGAGCCATACCTACGAGCAGTACTTC. Translated: CASSFTSGSHTYEQYF. The full variable domain, in which reference TRBV5-6 and TRBJ2-7 provide the parts outside the CDR3, is DAGVTQSPTHLIKTRGQQVTLRCSPKSGHDTVSWYQQALGQGPQFIFQYYEEEERQRGNFPDRFSGHQFPNYSSELNVNALLLGDSALYLCASSFTSGSHTYEQYFGPGTRLTVT.

This clonotype is deemed large (0.1 to 1%). The chain couples TRBV11-3 to TRBJ2-6; 8 bases are a match to TRBD1. V was clipped by 8 bases and J by 0 bases; unmatched bases: 0. Per germline, CDR1 SGHNT and CDR2 YENEEA. CDR3 length: 14 residues. CDR3 sequence reads: CASGQGSGANVLTF. The CDR3 DNA follows: TGTGCCAGCGGACAGGGCTCTGGGGCCAACGTCCTGACTTTC.

The rearrangement uses TRBV29-1 and TRBJ2-1; 8 bases align to TRBD1. This CDR3 region has 14 residues. Germline CDR1 is SQVTM and CDR2 is ANQGSEA. Trimming cost V 4 bases and J 4 bases; bases outside gene matches: 6. CDR3 nucleotides: TGCAGCGTTGGGGACAGGCCAACTTACAATGAGCAGTTCTTC. It yields the protein CSVGDRPTYNEQFF.

This chain connects TRBV11-3 to TRBJ1-1; no clear D. CDR3 length equals 17 residues. CDR1 and CDR2 from the germline V gene are SGHNT and YENEEA. V was cut by 2 bases and J by 1 base, with 17 bases left in between. This chain's CDR3 is CASSLRRWGVSNTEAFF. DNA for the CDR3: TGTGCCAGCAGCTTAAGGAGATGGGGAGTCTCGAACACTGAAGCTTTCTTT.

The chain joins TRBV6-5 to TRBJ2-7, with unresolved D. Germline V gene data show CDR1 as MNHEY and CDR2 as SVGAGI. V was trimmed by 5 bases and J by 0 bases, leaving 14 bases between them. The CDR3 sequence is 15 residues long. CDR3 in amino acids: CASSHRRRSSYEQYF. CDR3 DNA sequence: TGTGCCAGCAGTCACCGACGTAGGAGCTCCTACGAGCAGTACTTC.

The chain joins TRBV18 to TRBJ2-1, with no clear D. Germline CDR1 and CDR2: KGHSH and LQKENI. This CDR3 contains 13 residues. V was shortened by 3 bases and J by 5 bases, with 8 bases between the two germline ends. CDR3 nucleotides: TGTGCCAGCTCACCTGCCCCCGACAATGAGCAGTTCTTC. It is translated as CASSPAPDNEQFF.

This rearrangement joins TRBV18 to TRBJ2-7; 8 bases map to TRBD1. The germline gives CDR1 KGHSH, CDR2 LQKENI. The CDR3 contains 14 residues. The ends lost 3 bases at V and 1 base at J; junction bases unmatched: 2. The CDR3 DNA follows: TGTGCCAGCTCACCGGGGACAGGTTCCTACGAGCAGTACTTC. Its protein product is CASSPGTGSYEQYF.

V is TRBV19 and J is TRBJ2-3; 10 nucleotides agree with TRBD1. After removal of 5 bases from V and 2 bases from J, the junction contained 4 bases not matched to a gene. Germline-derived CDR1 and CDR2 are LNHDA and SQIVND (reference sequence). CDR3 length: 15 residues. The CDR3 loop reads CASSLTGGNTDTQYF. CDR3 coding DNA: TGTGCCAGTAGTCTGACAGGGGGCAACACAGATACGCAGTATTTT.

This clonotype appeared a few times. The chain couples TRBV6-5 to TRBJ2-7, with 9 bases aligning to TRBD2. There are 13 residues in the CDR3. Trimming cost V 5 bases and J 6 bases; bases outside gene matches: 5. Germline CDR1 is MNHEY and CDR2 is SVGAGI. CDR3 protein: CASSRGLASEQYF. The CDR3 bases are TGTGCCAGCAGTCGGGGACTAGCTAGCGAGCAGTACTTC.

This rearrangement joins TRBV6-5 to TRBJ1-1; no reliable D call. The CDR3 is 18 amino acids. The V gene lost 0 bases and the J gene lost 3 bases, with 20 bases spanning the gap. The germline CDR1 and CDR2 sequences are MNHEY and SVGAGI. CDR3 loop: CASSYSGFLRGGDTEAFF. CDR3 DNA sequence: TGTGCCAGCAGTTACTCGGGATTTCTCCGGGGTGGGGACACTGAAGCTTTCTTT.

The rearrangement joins TRBV20-1 to TRBJ2-1, with D perhaps matching TRBD2 (6 bases). The germline CDR1 and CDR2 sequences are DFQATT and SNEGSKA (reference sequence). Trimming shortened V by 6 bases and J by 8 bases, and 14 bases separated the two germline ends. This CDR3 contains 12 residues. The CDR3 sequence: CSAATSSDEQFF. The CDR3 coding sequence is TGCAGTGCGGCGACGTCTAGCGATGAGCAGTTCTTC.

This clonotype was seen a few times. The V gene is TRBV29-1, the J gene TRBJ1-3; D is possibly TRBD1 (6 bases). Between the trimmed V and J ends, which lost 7 bases and 4 bases, there was a span of 17 bases. The germline gives CDR1 SQVTM, CDR2 ANQGSEA. The CDR3 totals 14 residues. CDR3: CSGRMQDRGNTIYF. The CDR3 bases are TGCAGCGGTAGGATGCAAGACAGGGGAAACACCATATATTTT.

The table lists this clonotype with a few counts. J is TRBJ2-2 and V is TRBV18; TRBD2 is a possible D gene (5 bases). Germline lookup yields CDR1 KGHSH and CDR2 LQKENI. The V end was cut by 1 base, the J end by 6 bases, with 15 bases between. The CDR3 runs 16 residues. This chain's CDR3 is CASSPRWESKAGELFF. CDR3 DNA sequence: TGTGCCAGCTCACCACGGTGGGAGTCAAAGGCCGGGGAGCTGTTTTTT.